This T cell receptor (beta chain) was profiled in a study of CD8 T cells in ankylosing spondylitis. Many counts were recorded for this clonotype. This CDR3 is 16 amino acids long. Germline values: CDR1 DFQATT, CDR2 SNEGSKA (reference sequence). V lost 3 bases, J lost 0 bases, and 17 bases lay in between. TCRdb re-called the 5' RACE reads through MiXCR, storing one row per CDR3 protein. The repertoire holds 250,000 to 350,000 distinct CDR3 sequences, with 15% to 25% as singletons. Sequencing input: blood, either unsorted or a sorted T cell fraction (not recorded which). This TCR came from a male donor with ankylosing spondylitis or in good health (not recorded which). This chain uses TRBV20-1 with TRBJ1-1, with D possibly matching TRBD1 (5 bases). CDR3 in DNA: TGCAGTGCTAGCCGGGACGGTGGACTCATGAACACTGAAGCTTTCTTT. Protein: CSASRDGGLMNTEAFF.